This T cell receptor beta chain came from a study of blood T cell repertoires in COVID-19. Background on the study: COVID-19 samples from acute and convalescent phases originated in the United States, Italy and Spain. The analysed material was cDNA or gDNA that came from T cells, B-cell-depleted T cells, or PBMCs.

The CDR3 has 16 amino acids. Germline loops: CDR1 KGHDR, CDR2 SFDVKD. Germline trimming cut 3 bases from V and 7 bases from J; bases unmatched to any gene: 10. Original analysis: Researchers report that nucleated cell counts were estimated from reference gene primer amplification. Repertoires were generated with immunoSEQ multiplex PCR, while TCRdb's copy carries only in-frame clones and drops some. V and J calls and clone size are as listed in that table; D and trimming were resolved from the DNA. The data show about 200,000 clones, about nine tenths seen once. The sequence was obtained from a man in his forties with acute or convalescent COVID-19. The sequenced material came from peripheral blood. The chain joins TRBV24-1 to TRBJ1-5; 8 bases line up with TRBD1. CDR3 protein: CATSDTRTGFGQPQHF. CDR3 in DNA: TGTGCCACCAGTGATACCCGGACAGGGTTTGGGCAGCCCCAGCATTTT.